The entry below gives a single TCR beta chain sequence along with its context. The antigen remains unidentified. The record originates from a study of cytomegalovirus exposure and HLA in healthy donors. Study results and limitations: Reports showed the classifier diagnosing cytomegalovirus status with high specificity and sensitivity. Productive status was seen about 90% or about 30% of the time for most TCR beta V segments in an earlier analysis. Because they were indistinguishable, some V segments, including TRBV6-2 and TRBV6-3, were excluded.

Each donor's status was that of a healthy bone marrow donor. From germline, CDR1 is SEHNR and CDR2 FQNEAQ (reference sequence). V gave up 4 bases and J gave up 0 bases, with 4 bases separating them. This CDR3 is built from 13 residues. PCR employed 60 Vbeta and 13 Jbeta primers. Libraries were prepared by immunoSEQ multiplex PCR; TCRdb keeps only in-frame clonotypes and omits some of them. The sample shows 150,000 to 200,000 clones, around 84% of them seen only once. Sequencing input: PBMCs. This chain links TRBV7-9 with TRBJ1-3, with D hard to call. The TCR comes from a woman younger than 30 in good health and CMV-seronegative. Here the CDR3 reads CASSSSSGNTIYF. The CDR3 DNA sequence: TGTGCCAGCAGCTCTAGCTCTGGAAACACCATATATTTT.